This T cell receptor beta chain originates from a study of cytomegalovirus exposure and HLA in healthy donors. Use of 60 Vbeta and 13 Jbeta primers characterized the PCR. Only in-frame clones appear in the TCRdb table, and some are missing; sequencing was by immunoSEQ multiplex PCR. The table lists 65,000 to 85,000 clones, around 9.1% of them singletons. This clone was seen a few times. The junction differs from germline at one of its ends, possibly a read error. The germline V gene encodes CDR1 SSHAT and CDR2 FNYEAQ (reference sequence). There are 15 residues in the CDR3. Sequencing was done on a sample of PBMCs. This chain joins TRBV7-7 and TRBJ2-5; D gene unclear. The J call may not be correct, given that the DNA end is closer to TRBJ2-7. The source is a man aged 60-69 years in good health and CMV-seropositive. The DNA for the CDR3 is TGTGCTAGCAGCTTACTCAGAGTTGGTAGAGGCGAGCAGTACTTC. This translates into CASSLLRVGRGEQYF.